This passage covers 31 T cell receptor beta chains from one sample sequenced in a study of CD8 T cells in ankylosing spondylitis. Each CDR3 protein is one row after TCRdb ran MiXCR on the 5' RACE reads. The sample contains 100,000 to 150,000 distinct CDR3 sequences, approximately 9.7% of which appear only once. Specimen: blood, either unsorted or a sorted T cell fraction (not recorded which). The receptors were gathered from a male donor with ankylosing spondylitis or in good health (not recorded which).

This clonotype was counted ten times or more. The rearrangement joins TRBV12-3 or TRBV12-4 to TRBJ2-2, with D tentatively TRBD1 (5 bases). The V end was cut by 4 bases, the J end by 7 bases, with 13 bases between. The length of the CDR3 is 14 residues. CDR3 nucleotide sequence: TGTGCCAGCAGTTGGAAGGGGTATGACGGGGAGCTGTTTTTT. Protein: CASSWKGYDGELFF.

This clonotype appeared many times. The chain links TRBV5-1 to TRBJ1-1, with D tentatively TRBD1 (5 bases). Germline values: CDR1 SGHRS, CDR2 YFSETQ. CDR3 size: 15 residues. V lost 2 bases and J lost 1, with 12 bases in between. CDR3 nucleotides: TGCGCCAGCAGCTTCTCCAGGGTCGGGAACACTGAAGCTTTCTTT. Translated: CASSFSRVGNTEAFF.

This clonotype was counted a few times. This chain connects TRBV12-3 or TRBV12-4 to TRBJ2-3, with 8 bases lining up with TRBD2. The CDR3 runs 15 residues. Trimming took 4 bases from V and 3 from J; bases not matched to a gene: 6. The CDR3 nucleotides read TGTGCCAGCAGTTCATCTAGCGGGTGGACAGATACGCAGTATTTT. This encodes CASSSSSGWTDTQYF.

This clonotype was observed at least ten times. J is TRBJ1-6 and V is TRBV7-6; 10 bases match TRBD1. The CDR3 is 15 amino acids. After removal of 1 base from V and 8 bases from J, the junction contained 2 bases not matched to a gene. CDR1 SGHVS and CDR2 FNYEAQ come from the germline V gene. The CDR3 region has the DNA TGTGCCAGCAGCTTAGTAGGACAGGGGGATTCACCCCTCCACTTT. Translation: CASSLVGQGDSPLHF. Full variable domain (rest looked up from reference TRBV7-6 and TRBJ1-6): GAGVSQSPRYKVTKRGQDVALRCDPISGHVSLYWYRQALGQGPEFLTYFNYEAQQDKSGLPNDRFSAERPEGSISTLTIQRTEQRDSAMYRCASSLVGQGDSPLHFGNGTRLTVT.

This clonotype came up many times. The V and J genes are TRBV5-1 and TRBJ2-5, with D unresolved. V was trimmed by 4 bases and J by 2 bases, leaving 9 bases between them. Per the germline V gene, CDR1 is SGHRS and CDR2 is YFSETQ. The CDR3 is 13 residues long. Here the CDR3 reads CASSAEIQETQYF. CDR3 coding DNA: TGCGCCAGCAGCGCGGAGATTCAAGAGACCCAGTACTTC.

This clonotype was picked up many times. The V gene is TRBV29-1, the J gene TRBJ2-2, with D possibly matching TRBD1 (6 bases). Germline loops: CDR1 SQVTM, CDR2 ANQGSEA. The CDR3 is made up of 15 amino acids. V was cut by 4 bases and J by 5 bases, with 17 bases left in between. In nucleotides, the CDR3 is TGCAGCGTTGGCCTGGGGGCAAGTTATACCGGGGAGCTGTTTTTT. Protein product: CSVGLGASYTGELFF.

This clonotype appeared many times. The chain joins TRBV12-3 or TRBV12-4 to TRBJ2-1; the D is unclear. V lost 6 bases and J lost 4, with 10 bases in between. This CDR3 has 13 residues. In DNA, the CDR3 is TGTGCCAGCAGCCGATTTGGGTACAATGAGCAGTTCTTC. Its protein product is CASSRFGYNEQFF.

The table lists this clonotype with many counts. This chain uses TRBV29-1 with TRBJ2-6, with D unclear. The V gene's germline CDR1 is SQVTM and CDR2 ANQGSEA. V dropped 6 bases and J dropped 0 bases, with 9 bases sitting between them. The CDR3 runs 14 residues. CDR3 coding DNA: TGCAGCGTGGCAACAGTCTCTGGGGCCAACGTCCTGACTTTC. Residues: CSVATVSGANVLTF.

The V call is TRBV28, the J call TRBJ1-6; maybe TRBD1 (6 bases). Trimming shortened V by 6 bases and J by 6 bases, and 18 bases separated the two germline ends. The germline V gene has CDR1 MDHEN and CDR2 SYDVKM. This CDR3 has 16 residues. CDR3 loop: CASRVPQGFGNSPLHF. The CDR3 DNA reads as TGTGCCAGCAGGGTTCCCCAGGGGTTCGGTAATTCACCCCTCCACTTT.

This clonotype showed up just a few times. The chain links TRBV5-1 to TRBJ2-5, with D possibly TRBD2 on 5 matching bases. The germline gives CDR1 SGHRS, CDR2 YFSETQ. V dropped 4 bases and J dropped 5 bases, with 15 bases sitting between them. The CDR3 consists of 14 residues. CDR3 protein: CASSPRTSGETQYF. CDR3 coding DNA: TGCGCCAGCAGCCCCAGGACCTCGGGGGAGACCCAGTACTTC. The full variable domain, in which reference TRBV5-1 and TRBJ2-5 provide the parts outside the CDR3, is KAGVTQTPRYLIKTRGQQVTLSCSPISGHRSVSWYQQTPGQGLQFLFEYFSETQRNKGNFPGRFSGRQFSNSRSEMNVSTLELGDSALYLCASSPRTSGETQYFGPGTRLLVL.

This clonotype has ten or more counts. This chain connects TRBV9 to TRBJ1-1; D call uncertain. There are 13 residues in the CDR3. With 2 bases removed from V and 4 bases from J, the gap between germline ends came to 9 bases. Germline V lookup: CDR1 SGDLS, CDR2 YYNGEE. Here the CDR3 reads CASSVRSSTEAFF. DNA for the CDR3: TGTGCCAGCAGCGTTAGATCGAGCACTGAAGCTTTCTTT.

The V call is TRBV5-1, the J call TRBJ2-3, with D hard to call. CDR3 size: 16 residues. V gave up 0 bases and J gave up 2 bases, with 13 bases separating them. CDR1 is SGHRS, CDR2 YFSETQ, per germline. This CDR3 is CASSLVGLIDTDTQYF. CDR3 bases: TGCGCCAGCAGCTTGGTGGGTCTGATCGACACAGATACGCAGTATTTT.

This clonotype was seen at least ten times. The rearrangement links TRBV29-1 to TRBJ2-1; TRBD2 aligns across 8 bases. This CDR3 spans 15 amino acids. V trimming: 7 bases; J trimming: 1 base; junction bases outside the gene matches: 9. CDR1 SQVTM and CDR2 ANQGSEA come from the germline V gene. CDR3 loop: CSAGQGGRSYNEQFF. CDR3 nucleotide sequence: TGCAGCGCCGGTCAGGGCGGGAGGTCCTACAATGAGCAGTTCTTC.

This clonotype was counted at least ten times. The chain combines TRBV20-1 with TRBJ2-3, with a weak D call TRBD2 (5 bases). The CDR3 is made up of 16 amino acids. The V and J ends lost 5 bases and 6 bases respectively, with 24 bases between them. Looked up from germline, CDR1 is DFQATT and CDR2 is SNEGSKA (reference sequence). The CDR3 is CSAPYGVSGRWDTQYF. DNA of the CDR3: TGCAGTGCTCCTTATGGAGTGTCGGGAAGGTGGGATACGCAGTATTTT.

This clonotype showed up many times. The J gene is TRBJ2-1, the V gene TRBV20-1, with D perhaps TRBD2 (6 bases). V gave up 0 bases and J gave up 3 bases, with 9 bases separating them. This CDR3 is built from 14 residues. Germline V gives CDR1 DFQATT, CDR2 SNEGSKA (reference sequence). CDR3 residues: CSARDSGSYNEQFF. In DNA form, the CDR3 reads TGCAGTGCTAGAGATAGCGGAAGCTACAATGAGCAGTTCTTC.

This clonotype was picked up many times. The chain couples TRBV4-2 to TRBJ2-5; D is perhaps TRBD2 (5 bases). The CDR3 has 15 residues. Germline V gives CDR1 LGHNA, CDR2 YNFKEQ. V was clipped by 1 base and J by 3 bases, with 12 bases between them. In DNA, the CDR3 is TGTGCCAGCAGCCAAGCACGGGGAAAGGAAGAGACCCAGTACTTC. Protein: CASSQARGKEETQYF.

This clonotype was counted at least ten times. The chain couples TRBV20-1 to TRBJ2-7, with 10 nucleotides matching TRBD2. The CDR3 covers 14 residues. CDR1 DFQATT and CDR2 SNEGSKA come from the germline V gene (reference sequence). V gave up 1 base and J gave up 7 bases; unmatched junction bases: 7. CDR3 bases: TGCAGTGCTAGAGGACTAGCGGGTTACGTAGAGCAGTACTTC. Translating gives CSARGLAGYVEQYF.

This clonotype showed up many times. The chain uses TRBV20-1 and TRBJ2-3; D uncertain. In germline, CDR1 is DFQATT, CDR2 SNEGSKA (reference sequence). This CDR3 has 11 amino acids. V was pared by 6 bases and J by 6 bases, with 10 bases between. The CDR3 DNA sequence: TGCAGTGCAGATAACACGGATACGCAGTATTTT. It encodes CSADNTDTQYF.

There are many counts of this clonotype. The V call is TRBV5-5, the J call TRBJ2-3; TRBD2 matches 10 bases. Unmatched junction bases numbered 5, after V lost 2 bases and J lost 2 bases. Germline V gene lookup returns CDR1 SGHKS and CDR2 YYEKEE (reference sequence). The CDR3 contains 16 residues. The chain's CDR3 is CASSLASGRFTDTQYF. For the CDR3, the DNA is TGTGCCAGCAGCTTAGCTAGCGGGAGATTCACAGATACGCAGTATTTT.

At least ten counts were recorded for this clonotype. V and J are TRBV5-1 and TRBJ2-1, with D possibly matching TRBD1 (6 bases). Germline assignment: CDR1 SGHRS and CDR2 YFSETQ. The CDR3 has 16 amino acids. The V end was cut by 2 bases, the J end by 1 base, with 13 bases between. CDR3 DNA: TGCGCCAGCAGCTTAGGGGGAAGCCAATCCTACAATGAGCAGTTCTTC. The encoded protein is CASSLGGSQSYNEQFF.

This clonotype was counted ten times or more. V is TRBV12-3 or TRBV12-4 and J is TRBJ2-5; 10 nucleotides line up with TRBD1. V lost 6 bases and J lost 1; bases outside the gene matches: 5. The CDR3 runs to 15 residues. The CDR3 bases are TGTGCCAGCAGACGGACAGGGGGGCCCCAAGAGACCCAGTACTTC. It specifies CASRRTGGPQETQYF.

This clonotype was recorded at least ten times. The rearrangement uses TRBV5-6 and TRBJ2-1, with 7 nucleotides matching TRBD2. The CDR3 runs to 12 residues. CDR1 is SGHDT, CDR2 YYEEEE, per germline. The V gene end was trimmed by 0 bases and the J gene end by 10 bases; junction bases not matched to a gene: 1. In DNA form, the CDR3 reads TGTGCCAGCAGCTTGGCTAGCGGAGAGCAGTTCTTC. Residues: CASSLASGEQFF.

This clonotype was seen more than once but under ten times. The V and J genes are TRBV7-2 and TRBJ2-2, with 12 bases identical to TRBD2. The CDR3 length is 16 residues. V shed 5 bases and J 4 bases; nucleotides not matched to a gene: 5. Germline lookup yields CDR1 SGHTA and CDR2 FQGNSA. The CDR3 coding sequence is TGTGCCAGCAGCCATCGACTAGCGGGAGTCACCGGGGAGCTGTTTTTT. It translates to CASSHRLAGVTGELFF. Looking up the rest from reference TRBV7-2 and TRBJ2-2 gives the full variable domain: GAGVSQSPSNKVTEKGKDVELRCDPISGHTALYWYRQSLGQGLEFLIYFQGNSAPDKSGLPSDRFSAERTGGSVSTLTIQRTQQEDSAVYLCASSHRLAGVTGELFFGEGSRLTVL.

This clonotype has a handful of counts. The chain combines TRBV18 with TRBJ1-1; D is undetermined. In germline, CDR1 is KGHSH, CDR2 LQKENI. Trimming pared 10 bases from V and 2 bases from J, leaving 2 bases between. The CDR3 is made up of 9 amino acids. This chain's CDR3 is CANNTEAFF. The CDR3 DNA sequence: TGTGCCAACAACACTGAAGCTTTCTTT.

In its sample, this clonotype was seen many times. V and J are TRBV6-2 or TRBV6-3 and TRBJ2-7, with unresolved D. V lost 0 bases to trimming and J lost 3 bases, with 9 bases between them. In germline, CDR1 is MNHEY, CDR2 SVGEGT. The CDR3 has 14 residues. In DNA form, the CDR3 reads TGTGCCAGCAGTTACTCGTACTACTTCTACGAGCAGTACTTC. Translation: CASSYSYYFYEQYF.

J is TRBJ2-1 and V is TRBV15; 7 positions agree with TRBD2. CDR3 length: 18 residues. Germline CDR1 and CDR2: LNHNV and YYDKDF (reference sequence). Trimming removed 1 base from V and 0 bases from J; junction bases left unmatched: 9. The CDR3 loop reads CATSRAGGGRSSYNEQFF. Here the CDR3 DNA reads TGTGCCACCAGCAGAGCGGGAGGAGGCAGGAGCTCCTACAATGAGCAGTTCTTC. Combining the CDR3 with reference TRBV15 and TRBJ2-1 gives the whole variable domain DAMVIQNPRYQVTQFGKPVTLSCSQTLNHNVMYWYQQKSSQAPKLLFHYYDKDFNNEADTPDNFQSRRPNTSFCFLDIRSPGLGDTAMYLCATSRAGGGRSSYNEQFFGPGTRLTVL.

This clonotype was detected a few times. The CDR3 DNA follows: TGTGCCAGCAGTTTATTTCCGGGAGCCCACGAGCAGTACTTC. Amino acids: CASSLFPGAHEQYF. V is TRBV27 and J is TRBJ2-7; TRBD2 is a possible D gene (6 bases). Germline assignment: CDR1 MNHEY and CDR2 SMNVEV (reference sequence). V lost 1 base, J lost 5 bases, and 12 bases lay in between. This CDR3 has 14 residues.

CDR3 amino acids: CSAWTSGYQETQYF. CDR3 in DNA: TGCAGTGCGTGGACTAGCGGATACCAAGAGACCCAGTACTTC. The chain joins TRBV20-1 to TRBJ2-5; 10 positions agree with TRBD2. The CDR3 loop spans 14 amino acids. The germline CDR1 and CDR2 sequences are DFQATT and SNEGSKA (reference sequence). V lost 6 bases to trimming and J lost 0 bases; unmatched junction nucleotides: 4.

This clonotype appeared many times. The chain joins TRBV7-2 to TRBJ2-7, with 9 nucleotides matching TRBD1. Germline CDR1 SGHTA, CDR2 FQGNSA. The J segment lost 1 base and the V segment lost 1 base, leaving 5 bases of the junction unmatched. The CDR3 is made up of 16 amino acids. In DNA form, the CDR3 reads TGTGCCAGCAGCTTAGACCGGGACAGGGCTTCCTACGAGCAGTACTTC. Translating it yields CASSLDRDRASYEQYF.

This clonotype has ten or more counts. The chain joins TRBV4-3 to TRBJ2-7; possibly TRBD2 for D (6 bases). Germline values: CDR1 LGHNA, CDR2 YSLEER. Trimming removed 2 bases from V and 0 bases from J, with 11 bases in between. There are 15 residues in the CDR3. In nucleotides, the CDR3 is TGCGCCAGCAGCCAAACGGGACTCACCTCCTACGAGCAGTACTTC. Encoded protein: CASSQTGLTSYEQYF.

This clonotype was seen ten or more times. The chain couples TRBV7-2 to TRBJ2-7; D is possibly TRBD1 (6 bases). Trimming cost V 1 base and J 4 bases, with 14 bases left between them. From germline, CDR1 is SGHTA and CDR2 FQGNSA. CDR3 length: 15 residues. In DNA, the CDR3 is TGTGCCAGCAGCTTAGAGTTACAGGGCGGGTACGAGCAGTACTTC. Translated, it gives CASSLELQGGYEQYF.